Listed below are T cell receptor beta chains from one sample, sequenced in a study of blood T cell repertoires in COVID-19. Data came from immunoSEQ multiplex PCR; TCRdb stores just in-frame clones and leaves some out. The data hold around 210,000 clones, with about 91% observed a single time. The sequenced material came from peripheral blood. The source of these receptors is a man between 18 and 29 years old with active or convalescent COVID-19. CDR3s include the opening cysteine and the closing phenylalanine or tryptophan. Fields, in order: D gene, clone size, V gene, J gene, CDR3 protein, CDR3 DNA. The D gene is left open where the match is weak. The listing skips clone size in some rows; elsewhere it reads once, few, many or a size class.

>TRBD1|.|TRBV5-1|TRBJ1-2
CASSPGTGGAQGYTF
TGCGCCAGCAGCCCAGGGACAGGGGGCGCGCAGGGCTACACCTTC
>TRBD1|.|TRBV6-5|TRBJ1-2
CATAQGARGYTF
TGTGCCACGGCCCAGGGGGCAAGGGGCTACACCTTC
>.|.|TRBV30|TRBJ1-1
CAWKVGATEAFF
TGTGCCTGGAAAGTTGGGGCCACTGAAGCTTTCTTT
>TRBD2|.|TRBV10-1|TRBJ2-3
CASSDPSGGRRGTDTQYF
TGCGCCAGCAGTGATCCTAGCGGCGGGAGAAGGGGCACAGATACGCAGTATTTT
>TRBD1|.|TRBV24-1|TRBJ2-1
CATSDHRGVGWNEQFF
TGTGCCACCAGTGATCACAGGGGCGTCGGATGGAATGAGCAGTTCTTC
>.|.|TRBV28|TRBJ1-2
CASSLVLGEPYGYTF
TGTGCCAGCAGTTTGGTTTTAGGGGAACCCTATGGCTACACCTTC
>TRBD1|.|TRBV10-3|TRBJ1-2
CAISGGTGSYGYTF
TGTGCCATCAGTGGCGGGACAGGGTCCTATGGCTACACCTTC
>TRBD2|.|TRBV7-2|TRBJ2-7
CASSQGLAGAYEQYF
TGTGCCAGCAGCCAGGGACTAGCGGGAGCCTACGAGCAGTACTTC
>.|.|TRBV10-1|TRBJ1-5
CASSETDQPQHF
TGCGCCAGCAGTGAGACAGATCAGCCCCAGCATTTT
>TRBD1|few|TRBV27|TRBJ1-5
CASSLGQGGNQPQHF
TGTGCCAGCAGTTTGGGACAGGGTGGCAATCAGCCCCAGCATTTT
>.|.|TRBV2|TRBJ2-7
CASSVSGLTYEQYF
TGTGCCAGCAGTGTCTCAGGACTGACCTACGAGCAGTACTTC
>.|.|TRBV6-6|TRBJ2-2
CASSYGDTANTGELFF
TGTGCCAGCAGTTATGGGGACACCGCGAACACCGGGGAGCTGTTTTTT
>.|.|TRBV12-3/TRBV12-4|TRBJ1-5
CASSPRENQPQHF
TGTGCCAGCAGCCCCAGGGAAAATCAGCCCCAGCATTTT
>.|.|TRBV28|TRBJ1-2
CASSLGWGQGPNYGYTF
TGTGCCAGCAGTTTAGGTTGGGGGCAGGGGCCTAACTATGGCTACACCTTC
>.|.|TRBV5-1|TRBJ2-3
CASRSTSTDTQYF
TGCGCCAGCAGATCGACAAGCACAGATACGCAGTATTTT
>.|.|TRBV21-1|TRBJ2-2
CASSKLQGDAGELFF
TGTGCCAGCAGCAAATTGCAGGGTGATGCCGGGGAGCTGTTTTTT
>.|.|TRBV12-3/TRBV12-4|TRBJ1-2
CASSTEYGYTF
TGTGCCAGCAGTACGGAGTATGGCTACACCTTC
>.|few|TRBV30|TRBJ2-7
CAWSAGQHSSYEQYF
TGTGCCTGGAGTGCCGGACAGCATTCTTCCTACGAGCAGTACTTC
>.|.|TRBV19|TRBJ1-5
CASSIVAGNQPQHF
TGTGCCAGTAGTATAGTAGCTGGCAATCAGCCCCAGCATTTT
>.|.|TRBV6-6|TRBJ2-7
CASSYPPSVEQYF
TGTGCCAGCAGTTACCCTCCTAGCGTCGAGCAGTACTTC
>TRBD1|.|TRBV29-1|TRBJ1-6
CSVRGTANSPLHF
TGCAGCGTTCGCGGGACAGCCAATTCACCCCTCCACTTT
>.|.|TRBV6-5|TRBJ2-7
CASSRDMGTYEQYF
TGTGCCAGCAGTCGGGATATGGGCACCTACGAGCAGTACTTC
>.|.|TRBV19|TRBJ1-6
CASSISTGGSPLHF
TGTGCCAGTAGTATTTCGACAGGTGGTTCACCCCTCCACTTT
>TRBD2|.|TRBV28|TRBJ2-3
CASKTGGPDTQYF
TGTGCCAGCAAGACGGGAGGGCCAGATACGCAGTATTTT
>TRBD2|.|TRBV30|TRBJ2-1
CAWSNPGGNEQFF
TGTGCCTGGAGTAATCCGGGAGGGAATGAGCAGTTCTTC
>TRBD1|.|TRBV10-3|TRBJ1-5
CAISDFGQASGQPQHF
TGTGCCATCAGTGACTTCGGACAGGCCTCAGGTCAGCCCCAGCATTTT
>TRBD1|.|TRBV19|TRBJ1-5
CASSIGGQINQPQHF
TGTGCCAGTAGTATAGGGGGACAGATTAATCAGCCCCAGCATTTT
>TRBD1|.|TRBV29-1|TRBJ1-1
CSVERNRQGEAFF
TGCAGCGTTGAACGAAACCGACAGGGGGAAGCTTTCTTT
>.|.|TRBV20-1|TRBJ2-1
CSASPPLTYNEQFF
TGCAGTGCTAGTCCCCCACTCACCTACAATGAGCAGTTCTTC
>.|.|TRBV19|TRBJ2-3
CASSIGGTNTDTQYF
TGTGCCAGTAGTATTGGCGGGACGAACACAGATACGCAGTATTTT
>TRBD1|.|TRBV29-1|TRBJ1-1
CSVSTTGGTEAFF
TGCAGCGTTTCAACGACAGGGGGCACTGAAGCTTTCTTT
>TRBD1|.|TRBV27|TRBJ1-2
CASTQPGQARGYTF
TGTGCCAGCACACAACCGGGACAGGCGCGGGGCTACACCTTC
>.|.|TRBV30|TRBJ1-6
CAWSADRGGQTNSPLHF
TGTGCCTGGAGTGCAGATCGGGGGGGGCAGACTAATTCACCCCTCCACTTT
>TRBD2|.|TRBV10-3|TRBJ2-7
CAIDSGNSSYEQYF
TGTGCCATTGATAGCGGGAACAGCTCCTACGAGCAGTACTTC
>TRBD2|once|TRBV5-4|TRBJ2-1
CASSPAASGIYNEQFF
TGTGCCAGCAGCCCGGCGGCTAGCGGGATCTACAATGAGCAGTTCTTC
>.|.|TRBV6-5|TRBJ1-1
CASSSSGAEAFF
TGTGCCAGCAGTTCATCAGGGGCTGAAGCTTTCTTT
>TRBD2|.|TRBV7-2|TRBJ2-3
CASSSGLAGATDTQYF
TGTGCCAGCAGCTCGGGACTAGCGGGAGCCACAGATACGCAGTATTTT
>TRBD1|.|TRBV7-4|TRBJ1-4
CASSLRLGGATNEKLFF
TGTGCCAGCAGCTTACGTCTAGGGGGCGCGACTAATGAAAAACTGTTTTTT
>TRBD2|.|TRBV7-2|TRBJ2-1
CASSSPIAGGSSYNEQFF
TGTGCCAGCAGCTCCCCGATAGCGGGAGGGAGCTCCTACAATGAGCAGTTCTTC
>.|.|TRBV27|TRBJ2-7
CASASGTPIYEQYF
TGTGCCAGCGCCTCCGGGACTCCTATCTACGAGCAGTACTTC
>.|.|TRBV28|TRBJ1-5
CASSLGVQGYQPQHF
TGTGCCAGCAGTTTAGGAGTGCAGGGCTATCAGCCCCAGCATTTT
>.|.|TRBV11-2|TRBJ1-3
CASSSAYSGNTIYF
TGTGCCAGCAGCTCTGCCTACTCTGGAAACACCATATATTTT
>.|.|TRBV12-3/TRBV12-4|TRBJ2-2
CASSGHNTGELFF
TGTGCCAGCAGTGGACACAACACCGGGGAGCTGTTTTTT
>.|.|TRBV3-1/TRBV3-2|TRBJ1-2
CASSQDRVSGYGYTF
TGTGCCAGCAGCCAAGATCGGGTCTCGGGCTATGGCTACACCTTC
>TRBD1|.|TRBV10-3|TRBJ1-6
CAISAGDRLSWEGSYNSPLHF
TGTGCCATCAGTGCGGGGGACAGGCTATCTTGGGAAGGGTCCTATAATTCACCCCTCCACTTT
>.|.|TRBV4-1|TRBJ2-1
CASTPSAGLSSYNEQFF
TGCGCCAGCACCCCCTCCGCGGGGTTGAGCTCCTACAATGAGCAGTTCTTC
>TRBD1|.|TRBV19|TRBJ2-7
CASSRQGGYEQYF
TGTGCCAGTAGTCGACAGGGGGGCTACGAGCAGTACTTC
>.|.|TRBV5-1|TRBJ1-5
CASSLMLKDQPQHF
TGCGCCAGCAGCTTGATGCTAAAAGATCAGCCCCAGCATTTT
>.|.|TRBV24-1|TRBJ2-7
CATSDKRPGEGEQYF
TGTGCCACCAGTGACAAACGGCCAGGGGAAGGGGAGCAGTACTTC
>.|.|TRBV10-2|TRBJ1-1
CASSVGIQNTEAFF
TGCGCCAGCAGTGTGGGCATTCAGAACACTGAAGCTTTCTTT
>.|.|TRBV19|TRBJ1-2
CASVGRLSYGYTF
TGTGCCAGCGTCGGGAGGTTATCCTATGGCTACACCTTC
>TRBD1|.|TRBV28|TRBJ2-2
CASRRQGQGTGELFF
TGTGCCAGCCGGAGACAGGGGCAGGGCACCGGGGAGCTGTTTTTT
>TRBD1|.|TRBV6-5|TRBJ1-5
CASSYSSTGRNQPQHF
TGTGCCAGCAGTTACTCCTCGACAGGGAGGAATCAGCCCCAGCATTTT
>.|many|TRBV27|TRBJ2-7
CASSFRGDEQYF
TGTGCCAGCAGTTTCAGGGGGGACGAGCAGTACTTC
>.|.|TRBV11-2|TRBJ2-3
CASSPGTRSNTDTQYF
TGTGCCAGCAGTCCCGGGACTCGATCTAACACAGATACGCAGTATTTT
>TRBD2|.|TRBV6-5|TRBJ2-5
CASSAGLAGGATQYF
TGTGCCAGCAGCGCGGGACTAGCGGGAGGTGCGACCCAGTACTTC
>TRBD1|.|TRBV6-6|TRBJ1-2
CASSYPGQGDYGYTF
TGTGCCAGCAGTTATCCGGGACAGGGGGACTATGGCTACACCTTC